The entry below gives a single T cell receptor (beta chain) sequence along with its context. Its specificity is unknown. The sample belongs to a study of memory CD4+ T cells and cytomegalovirus serostatus. The wider study: Of the healthy Belgian adults, fewer than 10 were CMV seropositive and about 24 seronegative.

Single viable CD3+CD4+CD8-CD45RO+ cells were sorted as the memory CD4+ T cells. Serum IgG to CMV pp150, pp28, p38 and p52 defined serostatus. Study-level points and caveats: CMV serostatus prediction reached median AUC roughly 0.95, or 0.91 with US-trained model.

This CDR3 region has 14 residues. CDR1 is MNHNS, CDR2 SASEGT, per germline. The ends were cut back, 7 bases at V and 2 bases at J, with 11 bases in the middle. Clones were sequenced by immunoSEQ multiplex PCR, and TCRdb holds only the in-frame ones, with some missing. In the table there are approximately 47,000 clones, more than 70% of which are singletons. The V and J genes are TRBV6-1 and TRBJ2-2; no reliable D call. Sample: memory CD4+ T cells from blood. The receptor comes from an adult in good health and CMV-seronegative. The CDR3 protein is CASKVRRNTGELFF. The CDR3 nucleotides read TGTGCCAGCAAAGTCAGAAGAAACACCGGGGAGCTGTTTTTT.